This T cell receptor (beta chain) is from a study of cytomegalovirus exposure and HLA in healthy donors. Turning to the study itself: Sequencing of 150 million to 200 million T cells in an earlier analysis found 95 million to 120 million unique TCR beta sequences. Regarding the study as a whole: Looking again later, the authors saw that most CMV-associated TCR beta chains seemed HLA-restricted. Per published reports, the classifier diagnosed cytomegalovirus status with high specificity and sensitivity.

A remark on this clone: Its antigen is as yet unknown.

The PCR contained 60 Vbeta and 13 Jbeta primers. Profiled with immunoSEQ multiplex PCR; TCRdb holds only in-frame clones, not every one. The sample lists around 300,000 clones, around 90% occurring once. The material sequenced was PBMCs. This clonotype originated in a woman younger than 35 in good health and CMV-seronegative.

This chain's CDR3 is CASSEAGTGGHEQYF. The CDR3 DNA reads TGTGCCAGCAGTGAAGCGGGGACAGGGGGCCACGAGCAGTACTTC. This rearrangement joins TRBV6-1 to TRBJ2-7, with TRBD1 matching over 12 bases. The germline V gene encodes CDR1 MNHNS and CDR2 SASEGT. V was pared by 0 bases and J by 5 bases, with 2 bases of the junction left unmatched. The CDR3 runs to 15 residues.